This T cell receptor beta chain was obtained from a study of tumor and adjacent non-tumor tissue in lung cancer. Broader study findings: Normal lung showed higher cumulative top 100 clone frequency than tumor. Compared with tumor, normal lung showed significantly lower TCR diversity.

A word on this clonotype: Its antigen is not identified. Germline and junction disagree at one end, which may indicate a read error.

No cell sorting was done before RNA was extracted from the tissue. Chemotherapy-naive patients with new lung cancer underwent thoracic surgery in China, August–late 2014. Three rounds of nested PCR, following a modified ARM-PCR protocol, produced the TCRbeta library. MiXCR was run by TCRdb on the multiplex PCR reads, yielding one entry per CDR3 protein. The sample carries approximately 120,000 distinct CDR3 sequences, roughly 67% recorded once. Per the germline V gene, CDR1 is DFQATT and CDR2 is SNEGSKA (reference sequence). This CDR3 region has 14 residues. The sample consisted of lung tumor tissue. The rearrangement links TRBV20-1 to TRBJ2-5; possibly TRBD1 for D (5 bases). The TCR originated in a man aged 25 to 40 with non-small cell lung cancer. As DNA, the CDR3 is TGCAGTGCTAGACTACGGCAGGGAAAAGAGACCCAGCACTTC. Translated, it gives CSARLRQGKETQHF.